This is a list of T cell receptor beta chains from one sample in a study of T-cell reconstitution after alpha-beta-depleted transplantation in children. TCRdb called the PCR reads again in MiXCR, with one record for every CDR3 protein. The sample holds about 360,000 distinct CDR3 sequences, 13% seen once. The source was PBMCs, collected from the stem cell graft. The source of these receptors is a human donor who donated a stem cell graft to a child with Fanconi anemia. Each CDR3 is given with its conserved first and last residue. Fields, in order: D gene, J gene, V gene, clone size, CDR3 DNA, CDR3 protein. D genes are given only for firm matches. Not every row has a clone size; where given, it reads once, few, many or a size class.

D: TRBD2
J: TRBJ2-1
V: TRBV7-6
size: many
DNA: TGTGCCAGCAGCTCCCCGGGGGAGGGGAGGGACAATGAGCAGTTCTTC
CDR3: CASSSPGEGRDNEQFF

D: NA
J: TRBJ2-1
V: TRBV18
size: NA
DNA: TGTGCCAGCTCACCGCGGCCAGGGTTTGGTGAGCAGTTCTTC
CDR3: CASSPRPGFGEQFF

D: TRBD1
J: TRBJ1-1
V: TRBV5-6
size: NA
DNA: TGTGCCAGCAGCTATTTGAGCCTGGCAGGGGGGATTCCCACCGAAGCTTTCTTT
CDR3: CASSYLSLAGGIPTEAFF

D: TRBD1
J: TRBJ1-2
V: TRBV2
size: few
DNA: TGTGCCAGCAGGGGACAGCCCTATGGCTACACCTTC
CDR3: CASRGQPYGYTF

D: TRBD1
J: TRBJ1-1
V: TRBV12-3/TRBV12-4
size: NA
DNA: TGTGCCAGCAGTCACGACAGGGGTCCGAACACTGAAGCTTTCTTT
CDR3: CASSHDRGPNTEAFF

D: TRBD1
J: TRBJ2-5
V: TRBV10-3
size: NA
DNA: TGTGCCATCAGTGGGACAGGGGGCCAAGAGACCCAGTACTTC
CDR3: CAISGTGGQETQYF

D: TRBD2
J: TRBJ2-3
V: TRBV25-1
size: many
DNA: TGTGCCAGCAGTGAATTCACCGGGAGGAGCACAGATACGCAGTATTTT
CDR3: CASSEFTGRSTDTQYF

D: NA
J: TRBJ1-2
V: TRBV7-2
size: many
DNA: TGTGCCAGCAGCTTACGGCCCAACTATGGCTACACCTTC
CDR3: CASSLRPNYGYTF

D: NA
J: TRBJ1-5
V: TRBV12-3/TRBV12-4
size: NA
DNA: TGTGCCAGCGGGTGGCGGGGCGCCAATCAGCCCCAGCATTTT
CDR3: CASGWRGANQPQHF

D: NA
J: TRBJ2-3
V: TRBV7-2
size: NA
DNA: TGTGCCAGCAGCTTAGCGGGGAAATTCACAGATACGCAGTATTTT
CDR3: CASSLAGKFTDTQYF

D: TRBD1
J: TRBJ2-3
V: TRBV5-1
size: NA
DNA: TGCGCCAGCAGCTTGCAGGGGGCTGGGACAGATACGCAGTATTTT
CDR3: CASSLQGAGTDTQYF

D: NA
J: TRBJ1-3
V: TRBV6-5
size: few
DNA: TGTGCCAGCAGCCCACTTTGGAGCTCTGGAAACACCATATATTTT
CDR3: CASSPLWSSGNTIYF

D: NA
J: TRBJ2-1
V: TRBV7-2
size: many
DNA: TGTGCCAGCAGCCAAGTTGGGAACAGAGAGAAGTTCTTC
CDR3: CASSQVGNREKFF

D: NA
J: TRBJ2-3
V: TRBV5-1
size: many
DNA: TGCGCCAGCAGCTTTGGCGGGACCCAAGATACGCAGTATTTT
CDR3: CASSFGGTQDTQYF

D: TRBD1
J: TRBJ2-7
V: TRBV9
size: few
DNA: TGTGCCAGCAGCGTAGGGACAGGGGCTAACTACGAGCAGTACTTC
CDR3: CASSVGTGANYEQYF

D: NA
J: TRBJ1-2
V: TRBV27
size: few
DNA: TGTGCCAGCAGTTTATCCGGGGGAGCTAACTATGGCTACACCTTC
CDR3: CASSLSGGANYGYTF

D: NA
J: TRBJ2-3
V: TRBV29-1
size: NA
DNA: TGCAGCGTTGACGAGGGGCAAGATACGCAGTATTTT
CDR3: CSVDEGQDTQYF

D: NA
J: TRBJ2-6
V: TRBV7-3
size: many
DNA: TGTGCCAGCAGCCCTATGTGGGAATCTGGGGCCAACGTCCTGACTTTC
CDR3: CASSPMWESGANVLTF

D: TRBD1
J: TRBJ1-1
V: TRBV3-1
size: few
DNA: TGTGCCAGCAGCCAGGTGCAGGGGGATGCTTTCTTT
CDR3: CASSQVQGDAFF

D: NA
J: TRBJ2-3
V: TRBV5-6
size: many
DNA: TGTGCCAGCAGCTTGGAGGACTTCACAGATACGCAGTATTTT
CDR3: CASSLEDFTDTQYF

D: NA
J: TRBJ2-1
V: TRBV29-1
size: few
DNA: TGCAGCGTCCTCCGGGGTGACAATGAGCAGTTCTTC
CDR3: CSVLRGDNEQFF

D: NA
J: TRBJ2-5
V: TRBV5-6
size: many
DNA: TGTGCCAGCAGTTTCCCGGGACCCAAGCAAGGGGAGACCCAGTACTTC
CDR3: CASSFPGPKQGETQYF

D: TRBD2
J: TRBJ2-1
V: TRBV13
size: NA
DNA: TGTGCCAGCAGCGCTACTAGCGGGGGGCCGGGTTCTGACAATGAGCAGTTCTTC
CDR3: CASSATSGGPGSDNEQFF

D: NA
J: TRBJ2-5
V: TRBV5-1
size: few
DNA: TGCGCCAGCAGCTTGGCGGACAGCTACCAAGAGACCCAGTACTTC
CDR3: CASSLADSYQETQYF

D: NA
J: TRBJ1-4
V: TRBV5-5
size: NA
DNA: TGTGCCAGCAGCTTGGGGGGGATCAGTGAAAAACTGTTTTTT
CDR3: CASSLGGISEKLFF

D: TRBD2
J: TRBJ2-1
V: TRBV9
size: many
DNA: TGTGCCAGCAGCGCACTAGCGGGGGAGTTGAGCTCCTACAATGAGCAGTTCTTC
CDR3: CASSALAGELSSYNEQFF

D: TRBD1
J: TRBJ2-2
V: TRBV6-5
size: many
DNA: TGTGCCAGCAGTTACTCTGGACAGGGGAACACCGGGGAGCTGTTTTTT
CDR3: CASSYSGQGNTGELFF

D: NA
J: TRBJ1-2
V: TRBV3-1
size: NA
DNA: TGTGCCAGCTATGGTGCGGCAGGGCATAACTATGGCTACACCTTC
CDR3: CASYGAAGHNYGYTF